One T cell receptor (beta chain) is described in this entry. Its target is not known. This sample is part of a study of cytomegalovirus exposure and HLA in healthy donors. Across the study: Both the approximately 120 validation repertoires and the approximately 700 first-cohort repertoires used the same platform, as reported by a later analysis.

Assay: immunoSEQ multiplex PCR; the TCRdb copy retains only in-frame clones and omits some. This sample carries fewer than 250,000 clones, roughly 84% of them seen once, and the ten largest clones take 11% to 15%. Study-wide points: The study labeled around 160 TCR beta chains cytomegalovirus-associated. Many donors shared some public TCRs, even though most TCR sequences were rare.

Germline-derived CDR1 and CDR2 are SGHRS and YFSETQ. Trimming pared 4 bases from V and 3 bases from J, leaving 20 bases between. The CDR3 has 16 amino acids. Sequences were obtained from PBMCs. J is TRBJ2-7 and V is TRBV5-1; D might be TRBD1 (5 bases). The TCR originated in a woman aged 30 to 39 in good health and CMV-seropositive. The CDR3 region has the DNA TGCGCCAGCAGCCAGATTATCAGGGTAACAATCTACGAGCAGTACTTC. This codes for CASSQIIRVTIYEQYF.